What follows are 2 T cell receptor beta chains derived from one specimen sequenced in a study of blood T cell repertoires in COVID-19. The table came from immunoSEQ multiplex PCR; TCRdb's copy has only in-frame clones and leaves some out. The sample shows a few hundred thousand clones, 88% of them seen only once. Sequencing was carried out using peripheral blood. The receptor set was obtained from a man aged 55 to 70 who had recovered from COVID-19.

The gene calls are TRBV19 and TRBJ1-5, with D maybe TRBD1 (5 bases). V was clipped by 5 bases and J by 5 bases, with 25 bases between them. CDR1 is LNHDA, CDR2 SQIVND, per germline (reference sequence). The CDR3 loop spans 18 amino acids. The CDR3 DNA follows: TGTGCCAGTAGTCTACTCAACAGGTCTCCGTACTTCCATCAGCCCCAGCATTTT. Amino acids: CASSLLNRSPYFHQPQHF.

V usage is TRBV2 and J usage is TRBJ1-2; 8 bases align to TRBD1. Germline assignment: CDR1 SNHLY and CDR2 FYNNEI. The CDR3 spans 13 residues. The V gene end was trimmed by 8 bases and the J gene end by 5 bases; junction bases not matched to a gene: 7. CDR3 protein: CASLDREEYGYTF. Here the CDR3 DNA reads TGTGCCAGCCTGGACAGGGAGGAATATGGCTACACCTTC.